This T cell receptor beta chain emerged from a study of OX40 agonist ivuxolimab in advanced cancers. Drawing of blood for sampling happened at baseline, at cycle 4 day 1, and at cycle 7 day 1. TCRdb's table, derived via immunoSEQ multiplex PCR, lists solely in-frame clones and lacks some. The table has fewer than 70,000 clones, approximately 90% seen once. The V gene lost 7 bases and the J gene lost 5 bases, with 12 bases spanning the gap. The CDR3 has 12 amino acids. Looked up from germline, CDR1 is MNHNS and CDR2 is SASEGT. The chain links TRBV6-1 to TRBJ2-7; no definite D call. This TCR came from an adult with an advanced solid tumor such as melanoma, head and neck, liver or kidney cancer. Sample: CD4+ or CD8+ T cells sorted from blood, taken in a trial of the OX40 agonist ivuxolimab. The CDR3 protein is CASTPPGNEQYF. The CDR3 DNA reads TGTGCCAGCACTCCCCCAGGAAACGAGCAGTACTTC.